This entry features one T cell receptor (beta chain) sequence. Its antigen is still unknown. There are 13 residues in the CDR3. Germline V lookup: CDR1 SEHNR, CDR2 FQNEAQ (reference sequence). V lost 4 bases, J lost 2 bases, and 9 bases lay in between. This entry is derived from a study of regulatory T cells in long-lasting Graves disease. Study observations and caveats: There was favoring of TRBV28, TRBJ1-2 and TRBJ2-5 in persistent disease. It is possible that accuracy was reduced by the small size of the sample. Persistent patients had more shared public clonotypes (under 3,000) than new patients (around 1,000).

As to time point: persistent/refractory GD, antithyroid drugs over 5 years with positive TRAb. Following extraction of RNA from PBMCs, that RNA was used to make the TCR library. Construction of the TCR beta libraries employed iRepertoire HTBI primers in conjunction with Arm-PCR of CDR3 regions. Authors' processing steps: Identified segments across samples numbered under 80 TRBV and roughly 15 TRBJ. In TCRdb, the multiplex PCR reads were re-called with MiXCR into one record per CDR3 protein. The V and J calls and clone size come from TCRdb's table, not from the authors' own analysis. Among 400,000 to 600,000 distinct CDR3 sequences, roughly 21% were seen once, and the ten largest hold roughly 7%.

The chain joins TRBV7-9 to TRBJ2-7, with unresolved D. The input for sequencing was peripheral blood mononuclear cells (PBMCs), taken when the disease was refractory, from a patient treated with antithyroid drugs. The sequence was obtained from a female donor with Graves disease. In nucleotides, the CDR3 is TGTGCCAGCAGCTCAACCTACACCTACGAGCAGTACTTC. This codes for CASSSTYTYEQYF.